This T cell receptor (beta chain) was recovered during a study of T cell repertoires in cytomegalovirus infection. At the level of the study: Signatures in public TCR beta sequences pointed to both CMV infection and matching HLA type. Notes on the study in general: Carriage of CMV together with the relevant HLA was identifiable through cumulative public TCR beta family frequency. In two of eight donors, the top clonotype was HLA-C-restricted CMV-specific.

As regards this clonotype: Its antigen remains unknown.

TCRdb processed the reads anew with MiXCR; each CDR3 protein has one entry. The data show around 280,000 distinct CDR3 sequences, about 9.2% seen once. Per the germline V gene, CDR1 is LNHDA and CDR2 is SQIVND (reference sequence). The CDR3 runs 18 residues. The germline V and J ends were trimmed by 5 bases and 1 base, with 23 bases remaining between them. The sequenced sample consisted of PBMCs. This receptor was taken from a human donor in good health (CMV status not recorded). Some clones in this sample may be carry-over from other donors' samples. The chain recombines TRBV19 with TRBJ1-1; D is perhaps TRBD1 (5 bases). CDR3 region: CASSPLRGAYIENTEAFF. In nucleotides, the CDR3 is TGTGCCAGTAGTCCGCTCCGAGGGGCGTATATTGAGAACACTGAAGCTTTCTTT.